This T cell receptor beta chain is drawn from a study of blood T cell repertoires in COVID-19. Study-wide context: Samples representing acute and convalescent COVID-19 were sourced from the United States, Italy and Spain. The cDNA or gDNA used as material had been derived from T cells, B-cell-depleted T cells, or PBMCs.

This clone was picked up a small number of times. As originally analysed: Estimates of nucleated cell counts were drawn from the amplification of reference gene primers. The repertoire was sequenced with immunoSEQ multiplex PCR; TCRdb's copy has only in-frame clones and lacks some. That table supplies the V and J calls and clone size; D and trimming were determined from the DNA. Among 250,000 to 300,000 clones listed, roughly nine tenths were seen once. The CDR3 consists of 16 residues. CDR1 is SNHLY and CDR2 is FYNNEI in the germline V gene. J lost 5 bases, V lost 5 bases, and 8 bases had no gene match.

The TCR sequence derives from a woman aged 40 to 49 who had recovered from COVID-19. The sequenced sample was peripheral blood. The chain links TRBV2 to TRBJ2-2; 10 bases line up with TRBD2. DNA for the CDR3: TGTGCCAGCAGTACCCAAGCGGGAGGGAGTACCGGGGAGCTGTTTTTT. Translation gives CASSTQAGGSTGELFF. The full variable domain, completed using reference TRBV2 and TRBJ2-2, is EPEVTQTPSHQVTQMGQEVILRCVPISNHLYFYWYRQILGQKVEFLVSFYNNEISEKSEIFDDQFSVERPDGSNFTLKIRSTKLEDSAMYFCASSTQAGGSTGELFFGEGSRLTVL.